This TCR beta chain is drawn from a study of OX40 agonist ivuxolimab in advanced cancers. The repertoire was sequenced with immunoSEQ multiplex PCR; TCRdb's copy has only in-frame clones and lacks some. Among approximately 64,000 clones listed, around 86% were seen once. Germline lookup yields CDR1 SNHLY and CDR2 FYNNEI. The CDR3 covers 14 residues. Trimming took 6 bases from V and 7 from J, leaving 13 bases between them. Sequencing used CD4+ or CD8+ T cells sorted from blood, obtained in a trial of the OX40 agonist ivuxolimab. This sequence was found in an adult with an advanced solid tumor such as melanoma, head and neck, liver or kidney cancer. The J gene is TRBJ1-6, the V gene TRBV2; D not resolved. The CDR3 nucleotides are TGTGCCAGCAGGGGAAATCAGGAGAATTCACCCCTCCACTTT. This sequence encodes CASRGNQENSPLHF.